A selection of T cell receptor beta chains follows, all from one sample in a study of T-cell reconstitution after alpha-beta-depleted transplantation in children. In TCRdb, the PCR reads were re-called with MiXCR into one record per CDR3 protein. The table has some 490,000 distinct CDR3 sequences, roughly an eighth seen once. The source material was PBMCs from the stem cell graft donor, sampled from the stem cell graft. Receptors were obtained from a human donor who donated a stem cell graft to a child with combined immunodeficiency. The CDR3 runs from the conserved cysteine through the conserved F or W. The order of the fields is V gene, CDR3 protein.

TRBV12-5 CASVLRERGYEQYF
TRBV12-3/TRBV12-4 CASSLVGGRPQHF
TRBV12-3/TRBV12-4 CASSLAGTSWYEQYF
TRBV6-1 CASSTGQGAGYTF
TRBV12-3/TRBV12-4 CASSFVGQGEQFF
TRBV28 CASSDRQGEVIGSGYTF
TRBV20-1 CSARPTGRGDGYTF
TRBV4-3 CASSQDPSFGREQYF
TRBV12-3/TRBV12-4 CASSLARRISPQYF
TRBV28 CASSLSRDPYEQYF
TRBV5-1 CASSLGQIEQFF
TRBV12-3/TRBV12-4 CASSFGARVQETQYF
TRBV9 CASSVEDRTGGLTQYF
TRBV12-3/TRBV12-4 CASSLGGQGNTEAFF
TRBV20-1 CSARDGWRGGSITNEKLFF
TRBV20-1 CSAPKAGNQPQHF
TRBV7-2 CASSWGGPDTQYF
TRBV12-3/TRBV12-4 CASSLDRVRETQYF
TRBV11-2 CASSLDGHSNQPQHF
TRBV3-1 CASSRQFDSGNTIYF
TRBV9 CASSVGPSGGSPYNEQFF
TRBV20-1 CSARDMLSNQPQHF
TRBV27 CASSLVGHYSSYNEQFF
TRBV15 CATSRDPGTQETQYF
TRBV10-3 CAIGNTGELFF